This TCR beta chain was observed in a study of beta chain features in type 1 diabetes. Whole-study results and caveats: Equally in patients and controls, PCR might preferentially amplify shorter templates.

About this clone itself: Its antigen is still unknown.

The CDR3 totals 14 residues. V was clipped by 5 bases and J by 7 bases; unmatched bases: 5. Germline V gives CDR1 WNHNN, CDR2 SYGVQD (reference sequence). cDNA synthesis used the whole RNA isolate, giving expressed TCRB sequences. Repertoires were generated with immunoSEQ multiplex PCR, while TCRdb's copy carries only in-frame clones and drops some. Altogether 330,000 or so clones are present, about 14% being singletons, with the ten largest covering around 7%. Sequenced input: central memory CD4+ T cells from blood. The chain combines TRBV10-1 with TRBJ1-6, with 7 bases that match TRBD1. This TCR came from a man aged 25 to 40 in good health. The CDR3 loop is CASSYRDSNSPLHF. In DNA, the CDR3 is TGCGCCAGCAGTTACCGGGACAGCAATTCACCCCTCCACTTT.